This TCR beta chain comes out of a study of vaccination and CD4 T cells after COVID-19. In this sample, this clonotype turned up a few times. As yet, its antigen is unknown. Sequencing of DNA taken from cultured CD4+ T cells relied on the Oncomine TCR Beta short-read assay. From the PCR reads, TCRdb called clonotypes with MiXCR, one entry per CDR3 protein. The sample lists about 7,400 distinct CDR3 sequences, about 53% occurring once. As for treatment: roughly ten-day PBMC culture with coronavirus spike peptide pools or control peptides (ViraFEST assay). During the years 2011-2018, before the COVID-19 pandemic, the unexposed donor's CD4+ T cells were collected. Germline V gene sequence: CDR1 SNHLY, CDR2 FYNNEI. Trimming pared 6 bases from V and 9 bases from J, leaving 17 bases between. CDR3 length equals 13 residues.

This chain uses TRBV2 with TRBJ1-2; possibly TRBD1 for D (6 bases). The TCR was taken from a human donor in good health. The sequencing sample was made of CD4+ T cells from blood, cultured in vitro. In DNA, the CDR3 is TGTGCCAGCAGGGAGGGGGGGTCTCGACGCTACACCTTC. It is translated as CASREGGSRRYTF. The full variable domain, with the rest looked up from reference TRBV2 and TRBJ1-2, is EPEVTQTPSHQVTQMGQEVILRCVPISNHLYFYWYRQILGQKVEFLVSFYNNEISEKSEIFDDQFSVERPDGSNFTLKIRSTKLEDSAMYFCASREGGSRRYTFGSGTRLTVV.